The T cell receptor (beta chain) described here comes from a study of T cell responses to AZD1222 COVID-19 vaccine. Whole-study findings and limits: The study sampled repertoires only after the peak T cell response. Per reports, nearly half of all spike-specific TCRs target regions that are unmutated in variants.

The method was immunoSEQ multiplex PCR; TCRdb's version includes in-frame clones alone and lacks a portion of them. The sample lists about 86,000 clones, around 73% occurring once. The V gene lost 7 bases and the J gene lost 14 bases, with 24 bases spanning the gap. The CDR3 extends over 15 amino acids. From germline, CDR1 is MNHEY and CDR2 SVGAGI. Points on this clone: The antigen is unknown.

The sequence was collected from an adult in good health. This material consisted of peripheral blood, taken on day 0 of AZD1222 vaccination. The chain joins TRBV6-5 to TRBJ1-6; D unresolved. CDR3 protein: CASTLALTYSGTLHF. The CDR3 nucleotides read TGTGCCAGCACCCTGGCGCTGACCTATAGCGGGACCCTCCACTTT.